A selection of T cell receptor beta chains follows, all from one sample in a study of blood T cell repertoires in COVID-19. Profiling relied on immunoSEQ multiplex PCR, and the TCRdb table lists in-frame clones only, not all of them. This table holds 130,000 or so clones, about 89% found once. Sequencing used peripheral blood. The receptor set was obtained from a man between 50 and 59 years old with active or convalescent COVID-19. The CDR3 runs from the conserved cysteine through the conserved F or W. Each record gives: CDR3 DNA, CDR3 protein, J gene, clone size, V gene, D gene. The D gene is left open where the match is weak. Only part of the rows carry a size: once, few, many, or a class if the clone is expanded.

CDR3 DNA: TGCGCCAGCACTAACGATTTCACCGGGGAGCTGTTTTTT
CDR3 protein: CASTNDFTGELFF
J gene: TRBJ2-2
clone size: .
V gene: TRBV10-2
D gene: .

CDR3 DNA: TGTGCCAGTAGTACTTCCGGGACTAGCGTAGATACGCAGTATTTT
CDR3 protein: CASSTSGTSVDTQYF
J gene: TRBJ2-3
clone size: .
V gene: TRBV19
D gene: TRBD2

CDR3 DNA: TGTGCCAGTCTCTTACTCCCGGGACAGGGGGCGCAGAACACCGGGGAGCTGTTTTTT
CDR3 protein: CASLLLPGQGAQNTGELFF
J gene: TRBJ2-2
clone size: .
V gene: TRBV19
D gene: TRBD1

CDR3 DNA: TGCGCCAGCAGCCAAGACCGGACAGGGGGCGGGTCCCTCCACTTT
CDR3 protein: CASSQDRTGGGSLHF
J gene: TRBJ1-6
clone size: .
V gene: TRBV5-1
D gene: TRBD1

CDR3 DNA: TGTGCCAGCAGCTTGAGAGGCACTGGAAACACCATATATTTT
CDR3 protein: CASSLRGTGNTIYF
J gene: TRBJ1-3
clone size: .
V gene: TRBV5-4
D gene: .

CDR3 DNA: TGTGCCAGCAGTGAGTGGGGGGGCGAGGGGTATGAAAAACTGTTTTTT
CDR3 protein: CASSEWGGEGYEKLFF
J gene: TRBJ1-4
clone size: once
V gene: TRBV25-1
D gene: .

CDR3 DNA: TGCGCCAGCAGCTTGTCGGCAGGGGGAAGTACTGAAGCTTTCTTT
CDR3 protein: CASSLSAGGSTEAFF
J gene: TRBJ1-1
clone size: once
V gene: TRBV5-1
D gene: TRBD1

CDR3 DNA: TGTGCCAGCTTCAGGGGCTCAGGTTCACCCCTCCACTTT
CDR3 protein: CASFRGSGSPLHF
J gene: TRBJ1-6
clone size: .
V gene: TRBV6-5
D gene: .

CDR3 DNA: TGTGCCAGCAGCGTAGGGGGGACTAGCGGGAGGGATGAGCAGTTCTTC
CDR3 protein: CASSVGGTSGRDEQFF
J gene: TRBJ2-1
clone size: .
V gene: TRBV9
D gene: TRBD2

CDR3 DNA: TGTGCCAGCAACTCACTAGCGGGCTCCTACAATGAGCAGTTCTTC
CDR3 protein: CASNSLAGSYNEQFF
J gene: TRBJ2-1
clone size: .
V gene: TRBV25-1
D gene: TRBD2

CDR3 DNA: TGTGCCAGCAGCTTAGCAGTGGGGGCGGGCACAGATACGCAGTATTTT
CDR3 protein: CASSLAVGAGTDTQYF
J gene: TRBJ2-3
clone size: .
V gene: TRBV7-2
D gene: .

CDR3 DNA: TGTGCCAGCAGTCCCCTAGGGGGAATCGGCAATCAGCCCCAGCATTTT
CDR3 protein: CASSPLGGIGNQPQHF
J gene: TRBJ1-5
clone size: .
V gene: TRBV28
D gene: .

CDR3 DNA: TGTGCCTGGAGTGTACTTGAGCAGTTCTTC
CDR3 protein: CAWSVLEQFF
J gene: TRBJ2-1
clone size: .
V gene: TRBV30
D gene: .

CDR3 DNA: TGTGCCACCAAACGATCTGGGGCGGCCGTAGGAAACACCATATATTTT
CDR3 protein: CATKRSGAAVGNTIYF
J gene: TRBJ1-3
clone size: .
V gene: TRBV21-1
D gene: .

CDR3 DNA: TGTGCCAGCAGCTCACCGGTCGGAAACACCATATATTTT
CDR3 protein: CASSSPVGNTIYF
J gene: TRBJ1-3
clone size: .
V gene: TRBV7-2
D gene: .

CDR3 DNA: TGTGCCAGCAGTGAAGTCCCACCGAACCGAAACTCGTGGGACAGGTCCCGGTACATTCAGTACTTC
CDR3 protein: CASSEVPPNRNSWDRSRYIQYF
J gene: TRBJ2-4
clone size: .
V gene: TRBV2
D gene: TRBD1

CDR3 DNA: TGTGCCAGTACGACAGGGAGAGGCGAGCAGTACTTC
CDR3 protein: CASTTGRGEQYF
J gene: TRBJ2-7
clone size: .
V gene: TRBV5-6
D gene: TRBD1

CDR3 DNA: TGTGCCAGCAGTCGGTACTCTCTAGCGGGCGAAGAGACCCAGTACTTC
CDR3 protein: CASSRYSLAGEETQYF
J gene: TRBJ2-5
clone size: .
V gene: TRBV2
D gene: TRBD2

CDR3 DNA: TGTGCCAGCAGTGGGACAGTTATCTATGGCTACACCTTC
CDR3 protein: CASSGTVIYGYTF
J gene: TRBJ1-2
clone size: .
V gene: TRBV2
D gene: .

CDR3 DNA: TGCGCCAGCAGCTCGAGCGGGGGTGGCGGGGAGCTGTTTTTT
CDR3 protein: CASSSSGGGGELFF
J gene: TRBJ2-2
clone size: .
V gene: TRBV5-1
D gene: TRBD2

CDR3 DNA: TGCGCCAGCAGCTTGTACGGCCAAGAGACCCAGTACTTC
CDR3 protein: CASSLYGQETQYF
J gene: TRBJ2-5
clone size: once
V gene: TRBV5-1
D gene: .

CDR3 DNA: TGTGCCAGCAGTGTCTCGACAGGGCTGGGTACTGAAGCTTTCTTT
CDR3 protein: CASSVSTGLGTEAFF
J gene: TRBJ1-1
clone size: .
V gene: TRBV2
D gene: TRBD1

CDR3 DNA: TGTGCCAGCAGGGCCGGGACAGGGGGGGCAGAGACCCAGTACTTC
CDR3 protein: CASRAGTGGAETQYF
J gene: TRBJ2-5
clone size: .
V gene: TRBV2
D gene: TRBD1

CDR3 DNA: TGCGCCAGCAGTCAAACTAGCGGGATTGTCCTAAACTTGTACAATGAGCAGTTCTTC
CDR3 protein: CASSQTSGIVLNLYNEQFF
J gene: TRBJ2-1
clone size: .
V gene: TRBV23-1
D gene: TRBD2

CDR3 DNA: TGTGCCACCAGTGACGCGGGGGGGACGAACACCGGGGAGCTGTTTTTT
CDR3 protein: CATSDAGGTNTGELFF
J gene: TRBJ2-2
clone size: few
V gene: TRBV24-1
D gene: TRBD2

CDR3 DNA: TGTGCTAGTGGTTTGCGGACAGGGGGCCTTGATGAGCAGTTCTTC
CDR3 protein: CASGLRTGGLDEQFF
J gene: TRBJ2-1
clone size: .
V gene: TRBV12-5
D gene: TRBD1

CDR3 DNA: TGTGCCAGCAGTTCCATGGGGGCGCGTTACGAGCAGTACTTC
CDR3 protein: CASSSMGARYEQYF
J gene: TRBJ2-7
clone size: .
V gene: TRBV27
D gene: .

CDR3 DNA: TGTGCCTGGAGTCCGAGGGACACGCATGGCTACACCTTC
CDR3 protein: CAWSPRDTHGYTF
J gene: TRBJ1-2
clone size: .
V gene: TRBV30
D gene: .

CDR3 DNA: TGTGCCAGCAGGACAGGACGTGACGGTGAAGCTTTCTTT
CDR3 protein: CASRTGRDGEAFF
J gene: TRBJ1-1
clone size: .
V gene: TRBV6-5
D gene: .

CDR3 DNA: TGTGCCAGCAGCTCCCGACAATTCACAGATACGCAGTATTTT
CDR3 protein: CASSSRQFTDTQYF
J gene: TRBJ2-3
clone size: .
V gene: TRBV14
D gene: .

CDR3 DNA: TGCGCCAGCAGGTGGAGGGACACTGAAGCTTTCTTT
CDR3 protein: CASRWRDTEAFF
J gene: TRBJ1-1
clone size: .
V gene: TRBV10-2
D gene: .

CDR3 DNA: TGCGCCAGCAGCTTGAACCCAGGCCCGGATGGCTACACCTTC
CDR3 protein: CASSLNPGPDGYTF
J gene: TRBJ1-2
clone size: .
V gene: TRBV5-1
D gene: .

CDR3 DNA: TGCAGCGTGGCCGGAGAGGGCACTGAAGCTTTCTTT
CDR3 protein: CSVAGEGTEAFF
J gene: TRBJ1-1
clone size: .
V gene: TRBV29-1
D gene: .

CDR3 DNA: TGTGCCACCAGCAGAGAAACAGGTGGGCTAGAGACCCAGTACTTC
CDR3 protein: CATSRETGGLETQYF
J gene: TRBJ2-5
clone size: .
V gene: TRBV15
D gene: .

CDR3 DNA: TGTGCCAGCAGCCCCTCTAGGGACAGGTCTACGAAGCAGTACTTC
CDR3 protein: CASSPSRDRSTKQYF
J gene: TRBJ2-7
clone size: once
V gene: TRBV13
D gene: TRBD1

CDR3 DNA: TGTGCCAGCAGCCCAGGCGAGGGAGCCGGTGGCTACACCTTC
CDR3 protein: CASSPGEGAGGYTF
J gene: TRBJ1-2
clone size: few
V gene: TRBV7-9
D gene: .

CDR3 DNA: TGTGCCAGCAGTGAACAGGGGGGTTCACCCCTCCACTTT
CDR3 protein: CASSEQGGSPLHF
J gene: TRBJ1-6
clone size: .
V gene: TRBV6-1
D gene: TRBD1

CDR3 DNA: TGCGCCAGCAGTGTCCCCCCGGGACAGGGAATCTATGGGGCCAACGTCCTGACTTTC
CDR3 protein: CASSVPPGQGIYGANVLTF
J gene: TRBJ2-6
clone size: .
V gene: TRBV10-2
D gene: TRBD1

CDR3 DNA: TGTGCCAGCAGCCCAGGACAGGGGGAAAACATTCAGTACTTC
CDR3 protein: CASSPGQGENIQYF
J gene: TRBJ2-4
clone size: .
V gene: TRBV11-2
D gene: TRBD1

CDR3 DNA: TGTGCCAGCAGTGAATCGGGGGACAGGGACTCTGGCTACACCTTC
CDR3 protein: CASSESGDRDSGYTF
J gene: TRBJ1-2
clone size: .
V gene: TRBV25-1
D gene: TRBD1

CDR3 DNA: TGTGCCAGCAGCTTGGCGGGAGGGCCCATCGAGCAGTACTTC
CDR3 protein: CASSLAGGPIEQYF
J gene: TRBJ2-7
clone size: .
V gene: TRBV7-9
D gene: TRBD2

CDR3 DNA: TGTGCCAGCAGCTTAGGCGGAGAGGTAACCTACGAGCAGTACTTC
CDR3 protein: CASSLGGEVTYEQYF
J gene: TRBJ2-7
clone size: few
V gene: TRBV11-2
D gene: .

CDR3 DNA: TGTGCCAGCGGGGGACAGGGGATCGCCGGGGAGCTGTTTTTT
CDR3 protein: CASGGQGIAGELFF
J gene: TRBJ2-2
clone size: .
V gene: TRBV19
D gene: TRBD1

CDR3 DNA: TGTGCCAGCAGCTTGCTAAATTACGAGCAGTACTTC
CDR3 protein: CASSLLNYEQYF
J gene: TRBJ2-7
clone size: .
V gene: TRBV5-6
D gene: .

CDR3 DNA: TGTGCCAGTCGACTAGCGGGGGGTGGGCAGTTCTTC
CDR3 protein: CASRLAGGGQFF
J gene: TRBJ2-1
clone size: .
V gene: TRBV2
D gene: TRBD2